The entry that follows covers one T cell receptor beta chain sequence. Its cognate antigen is unknown. The data were obtained in a study of T cell responses to AZD1222 COVID-19 vaccine. Study details: Both about-4-week and about-12-week second-dose recipients were combined.

The table came from immunoSEQ multiplex PCR; TCRdb's copy has only in-frame clones and leaves some out. Here the sample spans 150,000 to 200,000 clones, 80% to 95% being singletons. Germline assignment: CDR1 MNHEY and CDR2 SMNVEV (reference sequence). Trimming cost V 0 bases and J 0 bases; bases outside gene matches: 3. CDR3 length: 18 residues. Study-wide results and limits: Donors skewed white British and female; clonal diversity was possibly underestimated. Spike regions recognized by vaccine-associated CD4 TCRs spanned the protein, led by 160-218 and 743-854. Nearly half of spike-specific TCRs reportedly go after variant regions that carry no mutations.

The receptor was isolated from an adult in good health. The sequencing used peripheral blood, collected on day 0 of AZD1222 vaccination. The chain links TRBV27 to TRBJ2-3; 13 nucleotides match TRBD2. The chain's CDR3 is CASSLSRTSGGSTDTQYF. The CDR3 DNA reads as TGTGCCAGCAGTTTATCCAGGACTAGCGGGGGTAGCACAGATACGCAGTATTTT.